This record concerns one TCR beta chain sequence. The antigen is undetermined. Researchers prepared the TCRbeta library using unique molecular identifiers, the study reports. MiXCR was run by TCRdb on the PCR reads, yielding one entry per CDR3 protein. This table has almost 600,000 distinct CDR3 sequences, over 20% appearing once. From germline, CDR1 is DFQATT and CDR2 SNEGSKA (reference sequence). V was trimmed by 3 bases and J by 6 bases, leaving 9 bases between them. The CDR3 is made up of 13 amino acids. The entry originates in a study of T-cell reconstitution after alpha-beta-depleted transplantation in children. Findings and limits, study-wide: High day-60 TCRbeta diversity in some patients came from surviving recipient T cells and thymic progenitors. One year after transplant, T-cell counts and diversity came mostly from newly produced T cells. Alpha-beta T cells present about two months after transplant were reported to originate from several hundred expanded graft clones.

The sequence came from a boy in the first two years of life with Wiskott-Aldrich syndrome, due to receive a stem cell transplant. This rearrangement joins TRBV20-1 to TRBJ1-6; D gene unclear. Material: PBMCs, obtained before TCRalphabeta/CD19-depleted stem cell transplant. CDR3 residues: CSASGGPNSPLHF. CDR3 sequence (DNA): TGCAGTGCTAGTGGCGGGCCTAATTCACCCCTCCACTTT.